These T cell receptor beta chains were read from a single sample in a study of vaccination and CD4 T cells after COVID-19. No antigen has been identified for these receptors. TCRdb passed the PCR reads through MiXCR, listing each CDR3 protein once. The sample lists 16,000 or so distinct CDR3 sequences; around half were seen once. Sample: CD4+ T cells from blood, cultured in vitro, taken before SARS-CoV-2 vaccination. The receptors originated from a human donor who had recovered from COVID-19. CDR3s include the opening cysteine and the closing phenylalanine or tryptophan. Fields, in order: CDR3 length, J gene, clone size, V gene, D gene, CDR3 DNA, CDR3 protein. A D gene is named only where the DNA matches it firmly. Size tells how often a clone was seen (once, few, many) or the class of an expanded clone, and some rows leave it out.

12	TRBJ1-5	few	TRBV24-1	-	TGTGCCACCAGTGATGCGGATCAGCCCCAGCATTTT	CATSDADQPQHF
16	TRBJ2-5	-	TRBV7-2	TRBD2	TGTGCCAGCAGTTCCTCTAGCGGGGGGGCGTCGGAGACCCAGTACTTC	CASSSSSGGASETQYF
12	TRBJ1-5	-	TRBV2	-	TGTGCCAGCAGTGAAGGGGGGGGGCCCCAGCATTTT	CASSEGGGPQHF
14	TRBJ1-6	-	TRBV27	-	TGTGCCAGCAGTTCGTCAGGGCATAATTCACCCCTCCACTTT	CASSSSGHNSPLHF
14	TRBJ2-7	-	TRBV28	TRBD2	TGTGCCAGCAGGCCTTCCGGCGGGAGTGGCGAGCAGTACTTC	CASRPSGGSGEQYF
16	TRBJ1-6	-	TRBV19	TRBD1	TGTGCCAGTAGTATGGGACAGCTATCCCCTAATTCACCCCTCCACTTT	CASSMGQLSPNSPLHF
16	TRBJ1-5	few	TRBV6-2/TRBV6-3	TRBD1	TGTGCCAGCAGTTACTCTGGACAGGGCAGCAATCAGCCCCAGCATTTT	CASSYSGQGSNQPQHF
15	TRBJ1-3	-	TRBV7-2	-	TGTGCCAGCAGCGTAGCCCAGGGGAGTGGAAACACCATATATTTT	CASSVAQGSGNTIYF
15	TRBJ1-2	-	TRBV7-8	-	TGTGCCAGCAGCTTAGCAAACAGCGGTAACTATGGCTACACCTTC	CASSLANSGNYGYTF
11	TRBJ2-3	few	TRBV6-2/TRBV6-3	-	TGTGCCAGCAGGGGGGGTGATACGCAGTATTTT	CASRGGDTQYF
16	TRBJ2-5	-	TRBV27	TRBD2	TGTGCCAGCAGTTTATTAGCTAGCGGGAGACAAGAGACCCAGTACTTC	CASSLLASGRQETQYF
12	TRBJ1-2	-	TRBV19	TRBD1	TGTGCCAGTAGTTTGGACAGGGTCGGCTACACCTTC	CASSLDRVGYTF
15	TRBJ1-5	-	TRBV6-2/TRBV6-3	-	TGTGCCAGCAGTTACGTCGACCATAGCAATCAGCCCCAGCATTTT	CASSYVDHSNQPQHF
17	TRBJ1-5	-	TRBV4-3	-	TGCGCCAGCAGCCAAGACGAATCCCGGGGGAGCAATCAGCCCCAGCATTTT	CASSQDESRGSNQPQHF
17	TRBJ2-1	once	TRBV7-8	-	TGTGCCAGCAGCCCTCCCCGGAGTAGCGGCCCCTACAATGAGCAGTTCTTC	CASSPPRSSGPYNEQFF
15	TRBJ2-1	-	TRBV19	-	TGTGCCAGTAGCCCATACCGAGGCTCCTACAATGAGCAGTTCTTC	CASSPYRGSYNEQFF
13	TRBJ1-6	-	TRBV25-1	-	TGTGCCAGCAGTGTTGTCGGTTTATCACCCCTCCACTTT	CASSVVGLSPLHF
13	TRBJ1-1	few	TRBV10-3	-	TGTGCCGGGTCCGGGACGGGCCCCGGTGAAGCTTTCTTT	CAGSGTGPGEAFF
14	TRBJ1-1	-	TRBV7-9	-	TGTGCCAGCAGCTTATATGAGGAATCGGGTATGGCTTTCTTT	CASSLYEESGMAFF
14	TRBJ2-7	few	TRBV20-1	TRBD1	TGCAGTGCTACCGGGACAGGGTATCATGGCGAGCAGTACTTC	CSATGTGYHGEQYF
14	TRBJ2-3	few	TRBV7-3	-	TGTGCCAGCAGCTTAGGCCACGCCACAGATACGCAGTATTTT	CASSLGHATDTQYF
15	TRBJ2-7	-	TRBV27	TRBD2	TGTGCCAGCAGTTTATCAGGGACTACCGCGGGAGAGCAGTACTTC	CASSLSGTTAGEQYF
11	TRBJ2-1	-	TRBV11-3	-	TGTGCCAGCAGCTTACTGAATGAGCAGTTCTTC	CASSLLNEQFF
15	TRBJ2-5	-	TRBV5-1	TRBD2	TGCGCCAGCAGCGAGTACACTAGCGGCGGGGAGACCCAGTACTTC	CASSEYTSGGETQYF
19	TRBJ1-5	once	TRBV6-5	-	TGTGCCAGCAGTTCCGCCTTCGGGGAGAGGGCTTATGGCAATCAGCCCCAGCATTTT	CASSSAFGERAYGNQPQHF
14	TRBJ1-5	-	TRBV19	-	-	CASSRAGLGQPQHF
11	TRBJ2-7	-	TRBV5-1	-	TGCGCCAGCAGCTTGGAGGCAGAGCAGTACTTC	CASSLEAEQYF